This T cell receptor beta chain was sequenced for a study of blood T cell repertoires in COVID-19. Across the whole study: Whether acute or convalescent, the COVID-19 samples came from the United States, Italy and Spain. Sample material is recorded as cDNA or gDNA derived from T cells, B-cell-depleted T cells, or PBMCs.

On this clone itself: Other DNA sequences within the sample encode an identical CDR3.

Participant-reported clinical history was the basis for cohort assignment. Cohort 3 donors were reported recovered after two negative PCRs, clearance, or symptom resolution. TCRdb's copy holds only in-frame clones and misses some; the assay was immunoSEQ multiplex PCR. The table has more than 100,000 clones, 84% seen once. The TCR originated in a woman aged 25-40 years who had recovered from COVID-19. The sample taken for sequencing was PBMCs or T cells enriched from blood (not recorded which).

This chain's CDR3 is CATKGDRESDTQYF. In DNA, the CDR3 is TGTGCCACAAAGGGGGACAGGGAGTCAGATACGCAGTATTTT. This rearrangement joins TRBV10-3 to TRBJ2-3; 9 bases agree with TRBD1. The V gene end was trimmed by 10 bases and the J gene end by 4 bases; junction bases not matched to a gene: 9. This CDR3 spans 14 amino acids. Germline CDR1 and CDR2: ENHRY and SYGVKD.